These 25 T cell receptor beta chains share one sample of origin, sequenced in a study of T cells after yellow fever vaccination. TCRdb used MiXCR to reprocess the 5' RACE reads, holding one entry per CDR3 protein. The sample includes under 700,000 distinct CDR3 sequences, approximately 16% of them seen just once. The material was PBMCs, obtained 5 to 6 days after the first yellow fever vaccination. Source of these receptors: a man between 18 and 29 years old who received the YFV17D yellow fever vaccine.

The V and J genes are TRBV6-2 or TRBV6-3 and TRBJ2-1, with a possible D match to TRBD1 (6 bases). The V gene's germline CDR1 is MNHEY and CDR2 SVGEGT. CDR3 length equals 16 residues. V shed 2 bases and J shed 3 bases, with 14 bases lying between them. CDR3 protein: CASSYPGQLNYNEQFF. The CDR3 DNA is TGTGCCAGCAGTTACCCGGGACAACTAAACTACAATGAGCAGTTCTTC.

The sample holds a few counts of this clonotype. For the CDR3, the DNA is TGTGCCAGCAGCTTTCCTCGCAGCGGGGGGAGGGCTCGGCACGAGCAGTACTTC. As protein: CASSFPRSGGRARHEQYF. The chain carries TRBV11-2 and TRBJ2-7; 9 nucleotides line up with TRBD2. Germline CDR1 reads SGHAT; CDR2 reads FQNNGV. The CDR3 spans 18 residues. The V and J ends lost 3 bases and 5 bases, in that order; junction bases with no gene match: 17.

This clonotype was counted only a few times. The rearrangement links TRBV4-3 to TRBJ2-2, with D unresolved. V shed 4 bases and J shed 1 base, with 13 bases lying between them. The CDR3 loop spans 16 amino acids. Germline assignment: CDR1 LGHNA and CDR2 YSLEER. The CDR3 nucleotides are TGCGCCAGCAGCCGAGACGAGGCAGGGAACACCGGGGAGCTGTTTTTT. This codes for CASSRDEAGNTGELFF.

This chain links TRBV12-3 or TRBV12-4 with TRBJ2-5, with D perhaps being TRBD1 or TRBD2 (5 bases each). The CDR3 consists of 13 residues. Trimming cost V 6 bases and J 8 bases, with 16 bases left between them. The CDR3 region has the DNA TGTGCCAGCAGAACAACCGGGACGGAAACCCAGTACTTC. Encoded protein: CASRTTGTETQYF.

The DNA of the CDR3 is TGTGCCAGCAGTGACTCCGGGGCCGGGGGGGAGACCCAGTACTTC. Its translation is CASSDSGAGGETQYF. The V and J genes are TRBV2 and TRBJ2-5, with 7 bases lining up with TRBD2. V dropped 3 bases and J dropped 5; count of bases not matched to a gene: 9. Germline V gene lookup returns CDR1 SNHLY and CDR2 FYNNEI. There are 15 residues in the CDR3.

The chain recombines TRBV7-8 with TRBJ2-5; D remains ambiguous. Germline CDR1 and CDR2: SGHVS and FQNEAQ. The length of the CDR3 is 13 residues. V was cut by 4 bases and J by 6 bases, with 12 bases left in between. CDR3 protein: CASSYLEAQTQYF. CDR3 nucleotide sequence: TGTGCCAGCAGCTACTTAGAGGCGCAGACCCAGTACTTC.

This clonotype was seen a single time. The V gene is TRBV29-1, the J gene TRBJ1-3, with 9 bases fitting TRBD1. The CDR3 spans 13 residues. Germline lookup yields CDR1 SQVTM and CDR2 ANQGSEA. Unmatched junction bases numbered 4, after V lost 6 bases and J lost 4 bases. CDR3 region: CSVSTGGGNTIYF. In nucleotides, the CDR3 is TGCAGCGTCTCAACAGGGGGCGGAAACACCATATATTTT.

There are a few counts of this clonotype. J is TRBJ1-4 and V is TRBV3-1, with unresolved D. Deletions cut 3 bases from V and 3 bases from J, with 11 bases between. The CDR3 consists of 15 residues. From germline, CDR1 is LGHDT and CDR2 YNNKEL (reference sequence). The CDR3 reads CASSQGSRANEKLFF. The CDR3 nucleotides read TGTGCCAGCAGCCAGGGTTCGCGGGCTAATGAAAAACTGTTTTTT.

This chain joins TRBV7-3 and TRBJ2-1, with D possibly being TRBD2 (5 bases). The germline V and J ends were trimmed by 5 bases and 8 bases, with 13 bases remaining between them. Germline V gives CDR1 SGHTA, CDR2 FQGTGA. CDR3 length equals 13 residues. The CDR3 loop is CASSPASPDEQFF. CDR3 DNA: TGTGCCAGCAGCCCCGCTAGCCCCGATGAGCAGTTCTTC.

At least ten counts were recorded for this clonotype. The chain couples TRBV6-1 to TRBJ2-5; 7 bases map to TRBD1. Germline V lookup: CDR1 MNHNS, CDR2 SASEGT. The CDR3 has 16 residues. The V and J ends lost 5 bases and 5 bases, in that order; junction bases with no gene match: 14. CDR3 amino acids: CASSKGQSISLETQYF. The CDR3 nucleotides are TGTGCCAGCAGTAAGGGACAGTCAATCTCCCTTGAGACCCAGTACTTC.

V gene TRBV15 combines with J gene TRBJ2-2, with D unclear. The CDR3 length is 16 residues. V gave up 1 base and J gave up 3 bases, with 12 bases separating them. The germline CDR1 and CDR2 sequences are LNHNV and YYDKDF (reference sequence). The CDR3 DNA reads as TGTGCCACCAGCAGAGCCCGGAGTTTTGACACCGGGGAGCTGTTTTTT. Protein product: CATSRARSFDTGELFF.

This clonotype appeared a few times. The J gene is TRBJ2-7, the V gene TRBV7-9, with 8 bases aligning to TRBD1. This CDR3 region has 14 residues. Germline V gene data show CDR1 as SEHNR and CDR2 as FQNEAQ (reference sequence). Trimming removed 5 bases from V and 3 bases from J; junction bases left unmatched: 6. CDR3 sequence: CASSAGTGHYEQYV. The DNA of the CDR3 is TGTGCCAGCAGCGCTGGGACAGGCCACTACGAGCAGTACGTC.

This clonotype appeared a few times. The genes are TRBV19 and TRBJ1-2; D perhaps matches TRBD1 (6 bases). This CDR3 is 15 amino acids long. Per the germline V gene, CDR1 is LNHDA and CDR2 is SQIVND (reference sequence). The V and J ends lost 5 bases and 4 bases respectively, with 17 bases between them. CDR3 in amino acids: CASSPSPGHGYGYTF. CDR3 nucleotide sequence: TGTGCCAGTAGTCCTTCCCCGGGACATGGCTATGGCTACACCTTC.

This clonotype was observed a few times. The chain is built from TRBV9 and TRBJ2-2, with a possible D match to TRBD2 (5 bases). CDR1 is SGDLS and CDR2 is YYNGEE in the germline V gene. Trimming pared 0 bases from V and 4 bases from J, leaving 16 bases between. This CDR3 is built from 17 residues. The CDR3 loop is CASSVAYYREGTGELFF. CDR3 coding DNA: TGTGCCAGCAGCGTAGCGTATTACCGCGAGGGCACCGGGGAGCTGTTTTTT.

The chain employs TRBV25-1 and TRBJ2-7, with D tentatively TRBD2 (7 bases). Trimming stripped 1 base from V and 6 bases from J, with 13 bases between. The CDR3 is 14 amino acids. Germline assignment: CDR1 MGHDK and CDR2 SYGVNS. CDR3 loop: CASSEFNGGPEQYF. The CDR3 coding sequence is TGTGCCAGCAGTGAATTTAACGGGGGGCCCGAGCAGTACTTC.

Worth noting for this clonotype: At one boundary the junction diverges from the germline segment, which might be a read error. CDR3 amino acids: CASSLVSGGAKNEQFF. CDR3 coding DNA: TGCGCAAGCAGCTTGGTTAGCGGGGGGGCCAAGAATGAGCAGTTCTTC. The chain combines TRBV5-1 with TRBJ2-1; 11 nucleotides align to TRBD2. The V gene's germline CDR1 is SGHRS and CDR2 YFSETQ. The CDR3 length is 16 residues.

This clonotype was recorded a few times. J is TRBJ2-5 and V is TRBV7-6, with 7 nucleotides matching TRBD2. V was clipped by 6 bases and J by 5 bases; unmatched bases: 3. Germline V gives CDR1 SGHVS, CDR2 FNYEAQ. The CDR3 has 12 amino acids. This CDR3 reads CASSSLAETQYF. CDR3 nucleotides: TGTGCCAGCAGTTCACTAGCGGAGACCCAGTACTTC.

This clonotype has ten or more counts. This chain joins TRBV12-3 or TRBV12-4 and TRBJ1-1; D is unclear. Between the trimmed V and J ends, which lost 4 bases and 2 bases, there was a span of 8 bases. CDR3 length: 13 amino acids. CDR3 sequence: CASSYIINTEAFF. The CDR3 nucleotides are TGTGCCAGCAGTTACATCATTAACACTGAAGCTTTCTTT.

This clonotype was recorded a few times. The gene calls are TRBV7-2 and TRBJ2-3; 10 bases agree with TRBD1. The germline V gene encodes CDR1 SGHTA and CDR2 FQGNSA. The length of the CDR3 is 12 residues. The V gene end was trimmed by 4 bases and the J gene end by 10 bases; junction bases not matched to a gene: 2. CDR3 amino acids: CASSWTGGPQYF. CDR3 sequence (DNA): TGTGCCAGCAGCTGGACAGGGGGTCCGCAGTATTTT.

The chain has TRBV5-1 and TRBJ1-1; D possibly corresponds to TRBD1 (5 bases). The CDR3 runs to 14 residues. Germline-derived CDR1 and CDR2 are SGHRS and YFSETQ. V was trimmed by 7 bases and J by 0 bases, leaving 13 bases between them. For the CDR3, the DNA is TGCGCCAGCGCCTGGGGCAGTATGAACACTGAAGCTTTCTTT. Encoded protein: CASAWGSMNTEAFF.

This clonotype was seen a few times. CDR3 DNA: TGTGCCAGCAGTTCCGAAACCGGGACAGTTGGGAAACTGTTTTTT. This translates into CASSSETGTVGKLFF. The gene calls are TRBV2 and TRBJ1-4; 7 positions match TRBD1. Germline V gives CDR1 SNHLY, CDR2 FYNNEI. The CDR3 loop spans 15 amino acids. The junction had 14 bases not matched to a gene; V was cut back by 5 bases and J by 11 bases.

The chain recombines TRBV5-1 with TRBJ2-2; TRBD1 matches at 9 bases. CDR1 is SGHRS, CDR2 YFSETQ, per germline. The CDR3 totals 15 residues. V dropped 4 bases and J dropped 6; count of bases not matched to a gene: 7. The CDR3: CASSPQGAQAGELFF. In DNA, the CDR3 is TGCGCCAGCAGCCCACAGGGGGCTCAGGCCGGGGAGCTGTTTTTT.

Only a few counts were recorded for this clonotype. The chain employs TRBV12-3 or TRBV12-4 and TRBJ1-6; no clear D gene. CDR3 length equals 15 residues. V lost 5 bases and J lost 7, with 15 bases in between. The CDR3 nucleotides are TGTGCCAGCAGTGAAGTCCCCAGTCCCAATTCACCCCTCCACTTT. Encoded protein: CASSEVPSPNSPLHF.

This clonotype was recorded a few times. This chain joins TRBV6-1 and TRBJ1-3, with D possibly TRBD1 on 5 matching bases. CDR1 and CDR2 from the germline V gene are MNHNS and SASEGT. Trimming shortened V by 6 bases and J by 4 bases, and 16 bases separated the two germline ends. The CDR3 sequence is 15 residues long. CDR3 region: CASSPLQGSGNTIYF. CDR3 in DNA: TGTGCCAGCAGCCCACTCCAGGGTAGCGGAAACACCATATATTTT.

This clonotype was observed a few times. CDR3 bases: TGTGCCACCAGCAGAGGTTGGGGGAGCCAGCGGGGGAGCTACAATGAGCAGTTCTTC. Protein: CATSRGWGSQRGSYNEQFF. The chain carries TRBV15 and TRBJ2-1; 8 bases are shared with TRBD2. V was clipped by 1 base and J by 3 bases; unmatched bases: 14. In germline, CDR1 is LNHNV, CDR2 YYDKDF (reference sequence). The CDR3 totals 19 residues.